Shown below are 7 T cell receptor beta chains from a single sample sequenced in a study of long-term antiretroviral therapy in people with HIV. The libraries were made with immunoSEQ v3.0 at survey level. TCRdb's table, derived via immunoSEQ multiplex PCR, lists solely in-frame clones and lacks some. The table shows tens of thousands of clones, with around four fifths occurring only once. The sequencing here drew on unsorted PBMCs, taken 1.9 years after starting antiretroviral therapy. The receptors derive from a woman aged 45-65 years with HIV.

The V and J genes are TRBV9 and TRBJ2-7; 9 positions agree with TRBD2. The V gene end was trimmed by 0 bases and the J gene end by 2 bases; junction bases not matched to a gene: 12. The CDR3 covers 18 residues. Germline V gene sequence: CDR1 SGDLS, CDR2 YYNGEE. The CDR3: CASSVGAGGPGATYEQYF. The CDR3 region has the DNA TGTGCCAGCAGCGTAGGGGCGGGGGGGCCCGGAGCCACCTACGAGCAGTACTTC.

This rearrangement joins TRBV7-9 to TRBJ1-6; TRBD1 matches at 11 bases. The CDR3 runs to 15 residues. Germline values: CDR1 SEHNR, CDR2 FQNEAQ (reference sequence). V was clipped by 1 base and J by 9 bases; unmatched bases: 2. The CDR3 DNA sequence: TGTGCCAGCAGCTTAGTCGGGACAGGGGGTTCACCCCTCCACTTT. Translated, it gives CASSLVGTGGSPLHF. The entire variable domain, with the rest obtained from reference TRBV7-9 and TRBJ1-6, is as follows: DTGVSQNPRHKITKRGQNVTFRCDPISEHNRLYWYRQTLGQGPEFLTYFQNEAQLEKSRLLSDRFSAERPKGSFSTLEIQRTEQGDSAMYLCASSLVGTGGSPLHFGNGTRLTVT.

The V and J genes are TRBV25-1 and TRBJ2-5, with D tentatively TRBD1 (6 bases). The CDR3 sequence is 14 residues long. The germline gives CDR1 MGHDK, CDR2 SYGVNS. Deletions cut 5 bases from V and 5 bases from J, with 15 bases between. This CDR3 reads CASSTLERGETQYF. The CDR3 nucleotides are TGTGCCAGCAGTACCCTTGAGAGGGGGGAGACCCAGTACTTC.

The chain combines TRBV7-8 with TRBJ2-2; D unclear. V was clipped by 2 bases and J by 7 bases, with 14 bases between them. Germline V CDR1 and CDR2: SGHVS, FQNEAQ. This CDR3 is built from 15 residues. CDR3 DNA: TGTGCCAGCAGCTTATCTTTTGGCGTAGTCGGGGAGCTGTTTTTT. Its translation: CASSLSFGVVGELFF.

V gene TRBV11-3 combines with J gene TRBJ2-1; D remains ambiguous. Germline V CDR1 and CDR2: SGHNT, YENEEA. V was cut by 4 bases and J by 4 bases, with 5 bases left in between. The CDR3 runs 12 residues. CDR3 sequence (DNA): TGTGCCAGCAGCTATCGTTACAATGAGCAGTTCTTC. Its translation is CASSYRYNEQFF.

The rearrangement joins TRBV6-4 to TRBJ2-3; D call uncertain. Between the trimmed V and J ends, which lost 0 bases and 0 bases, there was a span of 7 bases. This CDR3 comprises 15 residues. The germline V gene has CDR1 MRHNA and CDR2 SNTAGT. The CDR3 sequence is CASSDSQSSTDTQYF. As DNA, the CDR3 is TGTGCCAGCAGTGACTCCCAGAGTAGCACAGATACGCAGTATTTT.

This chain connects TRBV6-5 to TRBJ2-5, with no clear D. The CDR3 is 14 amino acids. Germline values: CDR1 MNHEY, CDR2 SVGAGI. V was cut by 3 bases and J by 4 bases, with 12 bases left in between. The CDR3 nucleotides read TGTGCCAGCAGTTATTTTAGGACCCTAGAGACCCAGTACTTC. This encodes CASSYFRTLETQYF.